These 20 T cell receptor beta chains share one sample of origin, sequenced in a study of T cell responses to AZD1222 COVID-19 vaccine. Generated by immunoSEQ multiplex PCR, the TCRdb table keeps only in-frame clones and is missing some. Here the sample spans some 170,000 clones, around nine tenths being singletons. The material sequenced was peripheral blood, taken 28 days after the second AZD1222 dose. These receptors were collected from an adult who received the AZD1222 COVID-19 vaccine.

Written as DNA, the CDR3 is TGTGCCACCCAGGGGGGACAGGGTCCTAACACCGGGGAGCTGTTTTTT. It encodes CATQGGQGPNTGELFF. The chain employs TRBV10-3 and TRBJ2-2, with 9 positions matching TRBD1. The CDR3 has 16 residues. The J segment lost 2 bases and the V segment lost 10 bases, leaving 11 bases of the junction unmatched. Per germline, CDR1 ENHRY and CDR2 SYGVKD.

The chain carries TRBV25-1 and TRBJ1-1; D perhaps matches TRBD1 (5 bases). The V gene's germline CDR1 is MGHDK and CDR2 SYGVNS. CDR3 size: 11 residues. The V gene lost 4 bases and the J gene lost 6 bases, with 6 bases spanning the gap. CDR3 nucleotides: TGTGCCAGCAGTGTGGGACCTGAAGCTTTCTTT. It specifies CASSVGPEAFF.

V usage is TRBV2 and J usage is TRBJ2-7; possible D gene TRBD2, 6 bases. This CDR3 spans 14 amino acids. Germline V gene sequence: CDR1 SNHLY, CDR2 FYNNEI. Trimming removed 1 base at V and 5 bases at J, with 12 bases between. The CDR3 DNA sequence: TGTGCCAGCAGTGAAGGCGTCGGCGGGGACGAGCAGTACTTC. Encoded protein: CASSEGVGGDEQYF.

The rearrangement joins TRBV9 to TRBJ2-1; 9 bases align to TRBD2. Trimming took 4 bases from V and 6 from J; bases not matched to a gene: 8. Germline-derived CDR1 and CDR2 are SGDLS and YYNGEE. The CDR3 covers 15 residues. This chain's CDR3 is CASSPLSGGSNEQFF. The CDR3, as DNA: TGTGCCAGCAGCCCTCTTAGCGGGGGATCCAATGAGCAGTTCTTC.

J is TRBJ2-1 and V is TRBV6-2 or TRBV6-3; D uncertain. This CDR3 region has 12 residues. CDR1 MNHEY and CDR2 SVGEGT come from the germline V gene. Trimming cost V 6 bases and J 7 bases, with 10 bases left between them. The DNA of the CDR3 is TGTGCCAGCAGCCCGAGGTTGAATGAGCAGTTCTTC. Its protein is CASSPRLNEQFF.

The chain links TRBV9 to TRBJ2-3; tentatively, D is TRBD2 (7 bases). The CDR3 has 15 residues. Looked up from germline, CDR1 is SGDLS and CDR2 is YYNGEE. V shed 7 bases and J shed 2 bases, with 17 bases lying between them. The CDR3 reads CASGDYRDSTDTQYF. The CDR3 DNA reads as TGTGCCAGCGGGGACTACAGGGACTCCACAGATACGCAGTATTTT.

The chain joins TRBV4-1 to TRBJ1-5; the match to TRBD1 covers 10 bases. The CDR3 extends over 16 amino acids. The J segment lost 5 bases and the V segment lost 5 bases, leaving 9 bases of the junction unmatched. Germline CDR1 MGHRA, CDR2 YSYEKL. The CDR3 protein is CASSDSGTGVYQPQHF. As DNA, the CDR3 is TGCGCCAGCAGCGACTCCGGGACAGGGGTTTATCAGCCCCAGCATTTT.

The chain employs TRBV7-2 and TRBJ1-4, with D perhaps TRBD1 (5 bases). From germline, CDR1 is SGHTA and CDR2 FQGNSA. CDR3 length equals 15 residues. The germline V and J ends were trimmed by 4 bases and 5 bases, with 14 bases remaining between them. For the CDR3, the DNA is TGTGCCAGCAGCTGGGGTGGGGCAGGGAATGAAAAACTGTTTTTT. This translates into CASSWGGAGNEKLFF.

The rearrangement joins TRBV5-6 to TRBJ1-4, with a possible D match to TRBD1 (5 bases). The length of the CDR3 is 12 residues. Germline V CDR1 and CDR2: SGHDT, YYEEEE. Trimming removed 1 base at V and 17 bases at J, with 15 bases between. CDR3 loop: CASSLRRGDGFF. The CDR3 coding sequence is TGTGCCAGCAGCTTGAGGCGTGGGGACGGTTTTTTT.

This clone was detected only once. The chain carries TRBV6-5 and TRBJ2-2, with D unclear. Germline loops: CDR1 MNHEY, CDR2 SVGAGI. The CDR3 totals 15 residues. Trimming stripped 8 bases from V and 6 bases from J, with 19 bases between. The CDR3, as DNA: TGTGCCAGCGGGATGTACCACACCGAACCCGGGGAGCTGTTTTTT. Translated: CASGMYHTEPGELFF.

This chain links TRBV27 with TRBJ1-2; D is undetermined. CDR1 and CDR2 (germline): MNHEY, SMNVEV (reference sequence). Trimming cost V 3 bases and J 2 bases, with 7 bases left between them. The CDR3 is made up of 13 amino acids. CDR3 sequence: CASSFRGNYGYTF. The CDR3 DNA sequence: TGTGCCAGCAGTTTTCGAGGAAACTATGGCTACACCTTC.

This chain links TRBV25-1 with TRBJ1-4; possible D gene TRBD1, 5 bases. V lost 2 bases and J lost 10, with 17 bases in between. The CDR3 is 15 residues long. Germline values: CDR1 MGHDK, CDR2 SYGVNS. In nucleotides, the CDR3 is TGTGCCAGCAGTGAAGCAGGGTCCCTGGACCGAAAACTGTTTTTT. Residues: CASSEAGSLDRKLFF.

This rearrangement joins TRBV10-2 to TRBJ2-2, with TRBD2 matching over 12 bases. The J segment lost 8 bases and the V segment lost 3 bases, leaving 7 bases of the junction unmatched. Germline values: CDR1 WSHSY, CDR2 SAAADI. The CDR3 length is 16 residues. The CDR3 nucleotides are TGCGCCAGCAGTGACGGTCTAGCGGGGGGGCTTGGGGAGCTGTTTTTT. This translates into CASSDGLAGGLGELFF.

This rearrangement joins TRBV7-9 to TRBJ1-2; D gene uncertain. The germline V gene encodes CDR1 SEHNR and CDR2 FQNEAQ (reference sequence). The CDR3 covers 12 residues. The ends were cut back, 1 base at V and 8 bases at J, with 8 bases in the middle. The CDR3 DNA reads as TGTGCCAGCAGCTTAGGTGTCGGGGGCTACACCTTC. Its protein is CASSLGVGGYTF.

A single count supports this clone. The V and J genes are TRBV3-1 (or the pseudogene TRBV3-2) and TRBJ1-1; D is unresolved. Trimming removed 1 base at V and 4 bases at J, with 7 bases between. The CDR3 sequence is 13 residues long. Germline V lookup: CDR1 LGHDT, CDR2 YNNKEL (reference sequence). The CDR3 reads CASSQVEGTEAFF. The CDR3 DNA reads as TGTGCCAGCAGCCAAGTAGAGGGCACTGAAGCTTTCTTT.

This clone was detected only a few times. The chain carries TRBV5-6 and TRBJ2-7; D is perhaps TRBD1 (6 bases). The V gene lost 1 base and the J gene lost 4 bases, with 12 bases spanning the gap. CDR3 length: 14 amino acids. Per the germline V gene, CDR1 is SGHDT and CDR2 is YYEEEE. CDR3 protein: CASSLTTGGYEQYF. CDR3 DNA sequence: TGTGCCAGCAGCTTGACGACAGGTGGATACGAGCAGTACTTC.

This clone was detected a few times. V is TRBV7-2 and J is TRBJ2-1; D assignment may be TRBD1 or TRBD2 (7 bases each). The CDR3 consists of 14 residues. V dropped 1 base and J dropped 8 bases, with 12 bases sitting between them. Germline assignment: CDR1 SGHTA and CDR2 FQGNSA. The CDR3 protein is CASSLDRGGDEQFF. The CDR3 nucleotides read TGTGCCAGCAGCTTAGACAGGGGAGGGGATGAGCAGTTCTTC.

J is TRBJ1-1 and V is TRBV5-5, with TRBD1 as a possible D gene (5 bases). The V end lost 2 bases, the J end lost 13 bases, and 18 bases lay between the germline ends. Looked up from germline, CDR1 is SGHKS and CDR2 is YYEKEE (reference sequence). CDR3 length equals 13 residues. The CDR3 sequence is CASSFEARGMDFF. In DNA, the CDR3 is TGTGCCAGCAGCTTTGAGGCCCGGGGGATGGATTTCTTT.

The rearrangement links TRBV2 to TRBJ2-7; no reliable D call. The CDR3 covers 13 residues. Germline loops: CDR1 SNHLY, CDR2 FYNNEI. Trimming stripped 6 bases from V and 4 bases from J, with 13 bases between. CDR3 nucleotides: TGTGCCAGCAGCCCCCAGGCCCGGTACGAGCAGTACTTC. This gives the protein CASSPQARYEQYF.

The chain combines TRBV5-6 with TRBJ1-2; D is unclear. The CDR3 loop spans 13 amino acids. CDR1 SGHDT and CDR2 YYEEEE come from the germline V gene. V shed 4 bases and J shed 6 bases, with 13 bases lying between them. CDR3: CASSRVAEDGYTF. The CDR3, as DNA: TGTGCCAGCAGCCGGGTGGCGGAAGATGGCTACACCTTC.